These 20 T cell receptor beta chains came from one sample sequenced in a study of Graves' ophthalmopathy and Graves' hyperthyroidism. TCR beta CDR3 regions were amplified from RNA transcripts. HTBI-primed first-round RT-PCR preceded second-round multiplex PCR. In TCRdb, the multiplex PCR reads were re-called with MiXCR into one record per CDR3 protein. The sample carries about 480,000 distinct CDR3 sequences, 13% to 15% recorded once. What was sequenced was blood. The receptors were gathered from a woman younger than 45 with Graves' ophthalmopathy.

This clonotype was detected many times. A junction boundary mismatches the germline segment, possibly from a read error. This chain uses TRBV2 with TRBJ1-5; 10 positions agree with TRBD1. The CDR3 is 15 amino acids. Germline V gene data show CDR1 as SNHLY and CDR2 as FYNNEI. The CDR3 bases are TGTGCCAGCAGGGAAGACAGGGGGCGATTTCAGCCCCAGCATTTT. This codes for CASREDRGRFQPQHF.

In its sample, this clonotype was seen many times. The rearrangement uses TRBV6-1 and TRBJ1-2, with 9 positions matching TRBD1. Trimming removed 7 bases from V and 6 bases from J; junction bases left unmatched: 9. The CDR3 runs 14 residues. CDR1 and CDR2 (germline): MNHNS, SASEGT. The CDR3 DNA follows: TGTGCCAGCACCAAGACAGGGGGATGGGATGGCTACACCTTC. Protein product: CASTKTGGWDGYTF.

This clonotype appeared many times. The rearrangement links TRBV6-5 to TRBJ1-2; D gene ambiguous. The CDR3 contains 14 residues. Trimming stripped 10 bases from V and 0 bases from J, with 15 bases between. CDR1 is MNHEY and CDR2 is SVGAGI in the germline V gene. The CDR3 region is CATGRPLANYGYTF. Written as DNA, the CDR3 is TGTGCCACCGGAAGACCTTTGGCTAACTATGGCTACACCTTC.

A few counts support this clonotype. V usage is TRBV11-2 and J usage is TRBJ2-7; 8 bases are shared with TRBD1. The germline V gene encodes CDR1 SGHAT and CDR2 FQNNGV. The CDR3 consists of 16 residues. J lost 2 bases, V lost 4 bases, and 10 bases had no gene match. The CDR3 coding sequence is TGTGCCAGCAGCTCTGTCAGACAGGGGACCCCCTACGAGCAGTACTTC. Translating gives CASSSVRQGTPYEQYF.

This clonotype was detected ten times or more. This may stem from a read error, because a much larger clone lies one nucleotide away. The conserved final phenylalanine or tryptophan is absent from the CDR3, which likely points to a read error. This sequence joins TRBV6-5 and TRBJ1-1; D is unresolved. Trimming took off 0 bases at V and 1 base at J, with 9 bases between the two ends. Germline V gene lookup returns CDR1 MNHEY and CDR2 SVGAGI. The length of the CDR3 is 15 residues. The CDR3 region is CASSYSLGWNTEAFL. As DNA, the CDR3 is TGTGCCAGCAGTTACTCCCTGGGGTGGAACACTGAAGCTTTCCTT.

This clonotype has a count of ten or more. The J gene is TRBJ1-5, the V gene TRBV15; tentative D call: TRBD1 (5 bases). The V gene's germline CDR1 is LNHNV and CDR2 YYDKDF (reference sequence). The CDR3 sequence is 14 residues long. The ends were cut back, 7 bases at V and 1 base at J, with 11 bases in the middle. CDR3 amino acids: CATTDRASNQPQHF. The CDR3 region has the DNA TGTGCCACCACCGACAGAGCCAGCAATCAGCCCCAGCATTTT.

Concerning this clonotype itself: A read error is possible here, since a much larger clone lies one base away. The chain joins TRBV7-2 to TRBJ2-7, with 7 positions matching TRBD2. Germline-derived CDR1 and CDR2 are SGHTA and FQGNSA. The CDR3 loop spans 15 amino acids. V trimming: 4 bases; J trimming: 4 bases; junction bases outside the gene matches: 10. The CDR3 region is CASSWEGGSWYEQYF. CDR3 DNA sequence: TGTGCCAGCAGCTGGGAGGGAGGGTCTTGGTACGAGCAGTACTTC.

This clonotype has ten or more counts. An end of the junction differs from the germline gene, which may be a read error. This sequence joins TRBV27 and TRBJ2-4; TRBD1 is a possible D gene (6 bases). Germline assignment: CDR1 MNHEY and CDR2 SMNVEV (reference sequence). This CDR3 is 19 amino acids long. The CDR3 here is CASSTNRDIKGVAKNIKYF. The CDR3 region has the DNA TGTGCCAGCAGTACAAACCGGGACATCAAAGGGGTAGCCAAAAACATTAAGTACTTC.

This clonotype came up many times. This chain connects TRBV6-1 to TRBJ2-7; D uncertain. The CDR3 is made up of 14 amino acids. The V and J ends lost 4 bases and 1 base respectively, with 11 bases between them. Germline loops: CDR1 MNHNS, CDR2 SASEGT. Here the CDR3 reads CASSVRLRSYEQYF. As DNA, the CDR3 is TGTGCCAGCAGTGTCAGATTGAGGTCCTACGAGCAGTACTTC.

This clonotype was seen at least ten times. J is TRBJ1-5 and V is TRBV12-3 or TRBV12-4; D not certain. The CDR3 has 12 residues. Trimming took 3 bases from V and 10 from J, leaving 10 bases between them. The CDR3 region is CASSFRYAPQHF. The CDR3 DNA follows: TGTGCCAGCAGTTTCCGTTACGCTCCCCAGCATTTT.

There are many counts of this clonotype. A read error is possible here, since a much larger clone lies one base away. The CDR3 spells CASTSGANVLTF. Written as DNA, the CDR3 is TGTGCCAGCACCTCTGGGGCCAACGTCCTGACTTTC. The chain recombines TRBV25-1 with TRBJ2-6; D not certain. The CDR3 runs to 12 residues. Germline V CDR1 and CDR2: MGHDK, SYGVNS. Trimming took off 7 bases at V and 0 bases at J, with 1 base between the two ends. Looking up the rest from reference TRBV25-1 and TRBJ2-6 gives the full variable domain: EADIYQTPRYLVIGTGKKITLECSQTMGHDKMYWYQQDPGMELHLIHYSYGVNSTEKGDLSSESTVSRIRTEHFPLTLESARPSHTSQYLCASTSGANVLTFGAGSRLTVL.

This clonotype showed up many times. V gene TRBV6-2 or TRBV6-3 combines with J gene TRBJ1-1; 9 bases fit TRBD1. The CDR3 runs 14 residues. CDR1 MNHEY and CDR2 SVGEGT come from the germline V gene. With V trimmed by 2 bases and J by 4 bases, 2 bases remained unmatched. The CDR3 DNA is TGTGCCAGCAGTTACGGGACAGGGTTCACTGAAGCTTTCTTT. This gives the protein CASSYGTGFTEAFF.

This clonotype was observed many times. The J gene is TRBJ2-7, the V gene TRBV28; possible D gene TRBD1, 5 bases. Trimming stripped 5 bases from V and 4 bases from J, with 15 bases between. Germline V gene lookup returns CDR1 MDHEN and CDR2 SYDVKM. The CDR3 is made up of 14 amino acids. The CDR3 spells CASSPNLGRYEQYF. In nucleotides, the CDR3 is TGTGCCAGCAGTCCGAACTTGGGGCGGTACGAGCAGTACTTC.

V and J are TRBV24-1 and TRBJ1-1, with D unresolved. In germline, CDR1 is KGHDR, CDR2 SFDVKD. V was trimmed by 7 bases and J by 5 bases, leaving 13 bases between them. This CDR3 spans 13 amino acids. CDR3 residues: CATRAGLGTEAFF. CDR3 in DNA: TGTGCCACCAGGGCTGGCCTGGGAACTGAAGCTTTCTTT.

This clonotype was observed a handful of times. The junction differs from germline at one of its ends, possibly a read error. The CDR3 loop reads CASSQGTGF. The CDR3 nucleotides are TGCGCCAGCAGCCAAGGGACAGGGTTC. The chain uses TRBV4-1 and TRBJ2-7; 8 bases are a match to TRBD1. This CDR3 is built from 9 residues. The germline V gene has CDR1 MGHRA and CDR2 YSYEKL.

This clonotype was picked up many times. J is TRBJ2-7 and V is TRBV11-3; D uncertain. Trimming cost V 3 bases and J 2 bases, with 8 bases left between them. The CDR3 extends over 13 amino acids. Looked up from germline, CDR1 is SGHNT and CDR2 is YENEEA. CDR3 nucleotides: TGTGCCAGCAGCTTGATTCCGACCTACGAGCAGTACTTC. This gives the protein CASSLIPTYEQYF.

This rearrangement joins TRBV19 to TRBJ1-5; D is uncertain. The CDR3 is made up of 16 amino acids. Germline CDR1 LNHDA, CDR2 SQIVND (reference sequence). V was trimmed by 1 base and J by 2 bases, leaving 12 bases between them. CDR3 bases: TGTGCCAGTAGTATAGTAGTTACAGACGGCAATCAGCCCCAGCATTTT. This encodes CASSIVVTDGNQPQHF.

This clonotype appeared many times. This sequence joins TRBV29-1 and TRBJ2-5, with 9 bases fitting TRBD2. The germline V gene encodes CDR1 SQVTM and CDR2 ANQGSEA. The CDR3 sequence is 14 residues long. V shed 4 bases, J shed 5 bases, and the junction held 8 bases outside the gene matches. The CDR3 nucleotides are TGCAGCGTTGCTCGAAGACTAGCGGTGGAGACCCAGTACTTC. Protein product: CSVARRLAVETQYF.

This clonotype has a count of ten or more. The chain joins TRBV2 to TRBJ2-5; the D gene is possibly TRBD2 (5 bases). Germline lookup yields CDR1 SNHLY and CDR2 FYNNEI. The V gene lost 8 bases and the J gene lost 7 bases, with 17 bases spanning the gap. This CDR3 is 13 amino acids long. CDR3 in amino acids: CASEEAVHRTQYF. Written as DNA, the CDR3 is TGTGCCAGCGAGGAGGCGGTACATCGGACCCAGTACTTC. The complete variable domain, with remaining parts taken from reference TRBV2 and TRBJ2-5, reads EPEVTQTPSHQVTQMGQEVILRCVPISNHLYFYWYRQILGQKVEFLVSFYNNEISEKSEIFDDQFSVERPDGSNFTLKIRSTKLEDSAMYFCASEEAVHRTQYFGPGTRLLVL.

This clonotype was recorded at least ten times. This rearrangement joins TRBV28 to TRBJ1-5; no firm D call. The V end lost 7 bases, the J end lost 0 bases, and 7 bases lay between the germline ends. The CDR3 length is 13 residues. Germline V lookup: CDR1 MDHEN, CDR2 SYDVKM. The CDR3 region has the DNA TGTGCCAGCAAAGGGTCTAGCAATCAGCCCCAGCATTTT. Its translation: CASKGSSNQPQHF.